These T cell receptor beta chains were read from a single sample in a study of T cells after yellow fever vaccination. TCRdb re-derived calls from the 5' RACE reads in MiXCR, one entry per CDR3 protein. The table includes some 600,000 distinct CDR3 sequences, about a sixth detected once. This sample comprised PBMCs, obtained 5 days after the first yellow fever vaccination. Source of these receptors: a man aged 18-30 years who received the YFV17D yellow fever vaccine. Both conserved end residues are part of each CDR3. Each record gives: J gene, clone size, V gene, D gene, CDR3 protein, CDR3 DNA. D genes are given only for firm matches. Clone size is shown for a subset of rows, as once, few, many or a class of expanded clone.

TRBJ2-3 | NA | TRBV5-1 | NA | CASSLSTDGGDTQYF | TGCGCCAGCAGCTTGAGTACGGACGGCGGGGATACGCAGTATTTT
TRBJ2-4 | few | TRBV5-6 | NA | CASSLARRGIQYF | TGTGCCAGCAGCTTGGCCAGGCGGGGCATTCAGTACTTC
TRBJ2-3 | NA | TRBV20-1 | TRBD2 | CSPSSGTTDTQYF | TGCAGTCCTTCTAGCGGAACCACAGATACGCAGTATTTT
TRBJ2-6 | few | TRBV11-2 | NA | CASSLGISGRGLWAGANVLTF | TGTGCCAGCAGCTTAGGTATAAGTGGACGGGGACTCTGGGCTGGGGCCAACGTCCTGACTTTC
TRBJ2-2 | NA | TRBV7-3 | NA | CASSPGGYGAVTGELFF | TGTGCCAGCAGCCCCGGGGGTTACGGGGCGGTCACCGGGGAGCTGTTTTTT
TRBJ1-4 | few | TRBV15 | NA | CATSRDGSTTNEKLFF | TGTGCCACCAGCAGAGATGGCAGCACAACTAATGAAAAACTGTTTTTT
TRBJ2-1 | few | TRBV29-1 | NA | CSVEDLDSPYNEQFF | TGCAGCGTTGAAGATCTCGACTCACCCTACAATGAGCAGTTCTTC
TRBJ2-7 | NA | TRBV20-1 | TRBD1 | CSAGRGTGTFEQYF | TGCAGTGCCGGGCGCGGGACAGGTACTTTCGAGCAGTACTTC
TRBJ1-1 | NA | TRBV7-9 | NA | CASSFDRIQLNTEAFF | TGTGCCAGCAGCTTCGACAGGATCCAATTGAACACTGAAGCTTTCTTT
TRBJ2-5 | few | TRBV7-2 | TRBD2 | CASSLVTSGRETQYF | TGTGCCAGCAGCTTAGTGACTAGCGGGCGGGAGACCCAGTACTTC
TRBJ2-2 | many | TRBV5-4 | NA | CASSLDSLTGELFF | TGTGCCAGCAGCTTGGACAGCCTAACCGGGGAGCTGTTTTTT
TRBJ2-1 | NA | TRBV13 | TRBD2 | CASSPRLAGAYNEQFF | TGTGCCAGCAGCCCCCGACTAGCGGGGGCTTACAATGAGCAGTTCTTC
TRBJ1-2 | few | TRBV5-1 | NA | CASSLATGSGYTF | TGCGCCAGCAGCTTGGCTACAGGGAGTGGCTACACCTTC
TRBJ2-5 | NA | TRBV12-3/TRBV12-4 | NA | CASSFLRGRKETQYF | TGTGCCAGCAGTTTTCTCCGGGGGCGCAAAGAGACCCAGTACTTC
TRBJ2-2 | NA | TRBV6-4 | NA | CASRTGVLSGELFF | TGTGCCAGCAGAACGGGGGTACTTAGCGGGGAGCTGTTTTTT
TRBJ2-7 | NA | TRBV15 | TRBD2 | CATSREPSGVYEQYF | TGTGCCACCAGCAGAGAGCCTAGCGGGGTATACGAGCAGTACTTC
TRBJ2-2 | NA | TRBV4-3 | TRBD2 | CASSQDILAGPGNTGELFF | TGCGCCAGCAGCCAAGATATCCTAGCGGGGCCCGGGAACACCGGGGAGCTGTTTTTT
TRBJ2-2 | NA | TRBV6-1 | NA | CASRTHRDGVGELFF | TGTGCCAGCAGAACCCACAGGGATGGGGTCGGGGAGCTGTTTTTT
TRBJ2-2 | NA | TRBV7-2 | TRBD2 | CASSSRLAGGPTGELFF | TGTGCCAGCAGCTCTCGACTAGCGGGGGGGCCCACCGGGGAGCTGTTTTTT
TRBJ1-2 | NA | TRBV7-2 | NA | CASSFGGEVVGYTF | TGTGCCAGCAGCTTTGGCGGCGAGGTGGTTGGCTACACCTTC
TRBJ1-6 | NA | TRBV6-2/TRBV6-3 | TRBD1 | CASNPFGQGNSPLHF | TGTGCCAGCAACCCATTCGGACAGGGTAATTCACCCCTCCACTTT
TRBJ2-3 | NA | TRBV29-1 | NA | CSVGWGRTDTQYF | TGCAGCGTTGGGTGGGGGCGGACAGATACGCAGTATTTT
TRBJ2-1 | NA | TRBV10-3 | NA | CAISESRREDYNEQFF | TGTGCCATCAGTGAGTCGAGGCGAGAAGACTACAATGAGCAGTTCTTC
TRBJ2-7 | NA | TRBV6-5 | TRBD2 | CASSYSGTTHYEQYF | TGTGCCAGCAGTTATTCCGGGACTACGCACTACGAGCAGTACTTC
TRBJ2-3 | NA | TRBV5-6 | NA | CASSLVRDPRVTQYF | TGTGCCAGCAGCTTGGTTCGGGACCCACGGGTCACGCAGTATTTT
TRBJ2-5 | few | TRBV12-3/TRBV12-4 | NA | CASSYTGLETQYF | TGTGCCAGCAGTTACACGGGTTTAGAGACCCAGTACTTC
TRBJ2-3 | few | TRBV6-5 | NA | CASSSPGSDTQYF | TGTGCCAGCAGTTCCCCCGGGAGCGATACGCAGTATTTT
TRBJ2-3 | many | TRBV4-2 | TRBD1 | CASSQGDRADTDTQYF | TGTGCCAGCAGCCAAGGGGACAGGGCCGACACAGATACGCAGTATTTT
TRBJ2-1 | many | TRBV28 | TRBD2 | CASSLSGGNEQFF | TGTGCCAGCAGTTTATCGGGGGGGAATGAGCAGTTCTTC
TRBJ2-1 | once | TRBV20-1 | NA | CSASAGASRAEQFF | TGCAGTGCGTCCGCTGGGGCCTCGCGCGCGGAGCAGTTCTTC